These 27 T cell receptor beta chains were all obtained from the same sample, sequenced in a study of blood T cell repertoires in COVID-19. Profiling relied on immunoSEQ multiplex PCR, and the TCRdb table lists in-frame clones only, not all of them. The sample gives some 370,000 clones, roughly nine tenths of which show up once; more than 1% is in the top ten. The sample consisted of peripheral blood. These receptor sequences come from a man aged 35-49 years with acute or convalescent COVID-19.

Remarks on this clone: This specimen includes other DNA sequences encoding the same CDR3. The chain recombines TRBV7-9 with TRBJ2-7, with a weak D call TRBD2 (5 bases). V gave up 3 bases and J gave up 3 bases, with 6 bases separating them. Germline V gives CDR1 SEHNR, CDR2 FQNEAQ (reference sequence). This CDR3 contains 12 residues. This chain's CDR3 is CASSFGSYEQYF. The CDR3 DNA reads TGTGCCAGCAGCTTTGGGAGCTACGAGCAGTACTTC.

This clone was picked up one time. J is TRBJ1-4 and V is TRBV10-3; no reliable D call. Trimming shortened V by 0 bases and J by 8 bases, and 4 bases separated the two germline ends. Germline CDR1 reads ENHRY; CDR2 reads SYGVKD. The CDR3 is 12 residues long. CDR3 coding DNA: TGTGCCATCAGTGAGTCTGCGGAAAAACTGTTTTTT. Protein: CAISESAEKLFF.

The chain joins TRBV5-1 to TRBJ2-7; 8 nucleotides match TRBD1. The CDR3 has 14 amino acids. The trim removed 0 bases at V and 6 bases at J, leaving 5 bases unmatched. Germline lookup yields CDR1 SGHRS and CDR2 YFSETQ. The CDR3 coding sequence is TGCGCCAGCAGCTTGGTGATAGGACAGGGCGAGCAGTACTTC. This translates into CASSLVIGQGEQYF.

The rearrangement uses TRBV11-3 and TRBJ2-3, with TRBD2 matching over 10 bases. The germline gives CDR1 SGHNT, CDR2 YENEEA. J lost 6 bases, V lost 5 bases, and 14 bases had no gene match. The CDR3 is made up of 17 amino acids. Written as DNA, the CDR3 is TGTGCCAGCAGCGAACGGACTAGCGGTTTCACGGGGGATACGCAGTATTTT. This sequence encodes CASSERTSGFTGDTQYF.

V and J are TRBV10-2 and TRBJ1-5, with TRBD1 identical over 7 bases. CDR3 length: 15 amino acids. Germline loops: CDR1 WSHSY, CDR2 SAAADI. The V gene end was trimmed by 6 bases and the J gene end by 0 bases; junction bases not matched to a gene: 5. CDR3 coding DNA: TGCGCCAGCAGACAGGGGCATTATAGCAATCAGCCCCAGCATTTT. Translation: CASRQGHYSNQPQHF.

V is TRBV7-8 and J is TRBJ2-7; 9 bases fit TRBD1. Germline V gives CDR1 SGHVS, CDR2 FQNEAQ. The J segment lost 3 bases and the V segment lost 5 bases, leaving 8 bases of the junction unmatched. The CDR3 totals 15 residues. CDR3 sequence: CASSPWTGVIYEQYF. The CDR3 bases are TGTGCCAGCAGCCCTTGGACAGGGGTAATCTACGAGCAGTACTTC.

The chain is built from TRBV6-5 and TRBJ1-1, with a weak D call TRBD1 (5 bases). The CDR3 runs to 14 residues. Trimming removed 6 bases from V and 4 bases from J, with 15 bases in between. Looked up from germline, CDR1 is MNHEY and CDR2 is SVGAGI. In DNA, the CDR3 is TGTGCCAGCAGCCAAGAGCAGGGTGCCACTGAAGCTTTCTTT. It translates to CASSQEQGATEAFF.

The chain carries TRBV12-3 or TRBV12-4 and TRBJ1-1; 9 nucleotides align to TRBD1. There are 13 residues in the CDR3. The junction had 3 bases not matched to a gene; V was cut back by 6 bases and J by 4 bases. The CDR3 sequence is CASRQTGGTEAFF. CDR3 coding DNA: TGTGCCAGCAGACAGACAGGGGGCACTGAAGCTTTCTTT.

The CDR3 here is CASWRVSTNEKLFF. The CDR3 DNA reads as TGTGCCAGCTGGAGGGTCTCAACTAATGAAAAACTGTTTTTT. The rearrangement links TRBV2 to TRBJ1-4; no clear D gene. The CDR3 loop spans 14 amino acids. Germline lookup yields CDR1 SNHLY and CDR2 FYNNEI. V dropped 8 bases and J dropped 0 bases, with 10 bases sitting between them.

V and J are TRBV4-1 and TRBJ2-1; 12 bases match TRBD2. V shed 3 bases and J 6 bases; nucleotides not matched to a gene: 9. Germline V CDR1 and CDR2: MGHRA, YSYEKL. CDR3 length equals 17 residues. The DNA for the CDR3 is TGCGCCAGCAGCCAGAGGACTAGCGGGATTATTTCCAATGAGCAGTTCTTC. Its protein is CASSQRTSGIISNEQFF.

V and J are TRBV10-3 and TRBJ2-7; TRBD1 might be the D (6 bases). CDR3 length: 12 residues. Per the germline V gene, CDR1 is ENHRY and CDR2 is SYGVKD. V was shortened by 8 bases and J by 6 bases, with 14 bases between the two germline ends. CDR3 DNA: TGTGCCATCGCTACAGGGTTGGTCGAGCAGTACTTC. Translating it yields CAIATGLVEQYF.

The rearrangement uses TRBV25-1 and TRBJ1-1, with a weak D call TRBD1 (5 bases). Germline lookup yields CDR1 MGHDK and CDR2 SYGVNS. The CDR3 consists of 17 residues. V lost 2 bases to trimming and J lost 0 bases, with 16 bases between them. The CDR3 loop reads CASSEARRTGMNTEAFF. In nucleotides, the CDR3 is TGTGCCAGCAGTGAAGCCCGCCGAACAGGAATGAACACTGAAGCTTTCTTT. The full variable domain, rest sourced from reference TRBV25-1 and TRBJ1-1, is EADIYQTPRYLVIGTGKKITLECSQTMGHDKMYWYQQDPGMELHLIHYSYGVNSTEKGDLSSESTVSRIRTEHFPLTLESARPSHTSQYLCASSEARRTGMNTEAFFGQGTRLTVV.

This clone has more than one count but fewer than ten. The V and J genes are TRBV19 and TRBJ1-2; no clear D. The germline V gene has CDR1 LNHDA and CDR2 SQIVND (reference sequence). V lost 5 bases to trimming and J lost 2 bases, with 12 bases between them. CDR3 length: 14 amino acids. The CDR3 DNA reads as TGTGCCAGTAGTTTTCCCGGGATAAACTATGGCTACACCTTC. Amino acid sequence: CASSFPGINYGYTF.

CDR3: CASSSGQEIYEQYF. DNA of the CDR3: TGTGCCAGCAGCTCCGGACAGGAAATCTACGAGCAGTACTTC. The V gene is TRBV5-5, the J gene TRBJ2-7, with 7 nucleotides matching TRBD1. The J segment lost 3 bases and the V segment lost 3 bases, leaving 6 bases of the junction unmatched. The V gene's germline CDR1 is SGHKS and CDR2 YYEKEE (reference sequence). The CDR3 covers 14 residues.

A single count supports this clone. The chain combines TRBV5-1 with TRBJ1-3; D may be TRBD1 (6 bases). The CDR3 consists of 15 residues. CDR1 SGHRS and CDR2 YFSETQ come from the germline V gene. Trimming took 1 base from V and 3 from J, leaving 11 bases between them. CDR3 nucleotides: TGCGCCAGCAGCTTGAATAGGGGGTTTGGAAACACCATATATTTT. It translates to CASSLNRGFGNTIYF.

This rearrangement joins TRBV20-1 to TRBJ2-4, with D possibly being TRBD1 (5 bases). Germline V gene lookup returns CDR1 DFQATT and CDR2 SNEGSKA (reference sequence). CDR3 size: 13 residues. The V end lost 3 bases, the J end lost 7 bases, and 13 bases lay between the germline ends. The chain's CDR3 is CSASSGPGNIQYF. The DNA of the CDR3 is TGCAGTGCTAGTTCGGGCCCAGGGAACATTCAGTACTTC.

This clone was seen more than once but under ten times. The V call is TRBV7-2, the J call TRBJ1-2, with 7 nucleotides matching TRBD1. The CDR3 has 15 amino acids. CDR1 SGHTA and CDR2 FQGNSA come from the germline V gene. Trimming removed 4 bases from V and 8 bases from J; junction bases left unmatched: 13. The CDR3 protein is CASSSQTGTIEGYTF. CDR3 in DNA: TGTGCCAGCAGCTCTCAGACAGGGACAATTGAGGGCTACACCTTC.

The chain carries TRBV7-9 and TRBJ1-4; no clear D. With 2 bases removed from V and 6 bases from J, the gap between germline ends came to 13 bases. The CDR3 contains 15 residues. Per germline, CDR1 SEHNR and CDR2 FQNEAQ (reference sequence). CDR3 protein: CASSLLNGEYEKLFF. The DNA of the CDR3 is TGTGCCAGCAGCTTATTAAACGGGGAATATGAAAAACTGTTTTTT. Drawing the rest from reference TRBV7-9 and TRBJ1-4, the complete variable domain is DTGVSQNPRHKITKRGQNVTFRCDPISEHNRLYWYRQTLGQGPEFLTYFQNEAQLEKSRLLSDRFSAERPKGSFSTLEIQRTEQGDSAMYLCASSLLNGEYEKLFFGSGTQLSVL.

V is TRBV6-2 or TRBV6-3 and J is TRBJ1-2; 10 bases are a match to TRBD1. Germline V CDR1 and CDR2: MNHEY, SVGEGT. This CDR3 is built from 15 residues. The junction had 8 bases not matched to a gene; V was cut back by 5 bases and J by 5 bases. In DNA form, the CDR3 reads TGTGCCAGCAGTATCCGGGACAGGGGCTCTTATGGCTACACCTTC. Translation: CASSIRDRGSYGYTF.

This clone is a singleton in its sample. V and J are TRBV11-2 and TRBJ2-2; D may be TRBD1 (5 bases). This CDR3 comprises 14 residues. V lost 6 bases and J lost 5, with 13 bases in between. CDR1 and CDR2 from the germline V gene are SGHAT and FQNNGV. CDR3 DNA: TGTGCCAGCAGAAAGGGGTGGGGAACCGGGGAGCTGTTTTTT. As protein: CASRKGWGTGELFF.

Only a few counts were recorded for this clone. This chain uses TRBV2 with TRBJ2-3; 9 bases align to TRBD1. Germline CDR1 and CDR2: SNHLY and FYNNEI. This CDR3 is 16 amino acids long. V lost 3 bases and J lost 4; bases outside the gene matches: 8. The CDR3 DNA reads as TGTGCCAGCAGTGATCTTGGGACAGGGTATTCAGATACGCAGTATTTT. Protein product: CASSDLGTGYSDTQYF.

The chain recombines TRBV3-1 (or the pseudogene TRBV3-2) with TRBJ1-4, with TRBD1 matching over 7 bases. The length of the CDR3 is 14 residues. Trimming took 3 bases from V and 8 from J; bases not matched to a gene: 6. Germline CDR1 reads LGHDT; CDR2 reads YNNKEL (reference sequence). CDR3 in DNA: TGTGCCAGCAGCCATGGGGACAGAAGCGAAAAACTGTTTTTT. Translated, it gives CASSHGDRSEKLFF.

V is TRBV7-9 and J is TRBJ2-5; D is unclear. This CDR3 is built from 14 residues. The germline V gene has CDR1 SEHNR and CDR2 FQNEAQ (reference sequence). V lost 0 bases, J lost 0 bases, and 5 bases lay in between. CDR3 bases: TGTGCCAGCAGCTTAGCGTCAGACCAAGAGACCCAGTACTTC. As protein: CASSLASDQETQYF.

V is TRBV6-5 and J is TRBJ1-1; 11 bases agree with TRBD1. CDR1 MNHEY and CDR2 SVGAGI come from the germline V gene. V lost 5 bases, J lost 4 bases, and 6 bases stayed unmatched. The CDR3 extends over 15 amino acids. Here the CDR3 DNA reads TGTGCCAGCAGTAACGGACAGGGGGCTATCACTGAAGCTTTCTTT. Protein product: CASSNGQGAITEAFF.

Sample share makes this clone medium-sized. The V gene is TRBV4-3, the J gene TRBJ1-1; D ambiguous. CDR3 size: 17 residues. The V gene's germline CDR1 is LGHNA and CDR2 YSLEER. V gave up 0 bases and J gave up 1 base, with 15 bases separating them. CDR3 sequence (DNA): TGCGCCAGCAGCCAAGATTTGCGTGGGCAGTGGAACACTGAAGCTTTCTTT. Translating gives CASSQDLRGQWNTEAFF.

This rearrangement joins TRBV7-9 to TRBJ2-1, with D possibly TRBD2 on 5 matching bases. Germline CDR1 and CDR2: SEHNR and FQNEAQ (reference sequence). The CDR3 length is 15 residues. V lost 0 bases to trimming and J lost 5 bases, with 11 bases between them. Written as DNA, the CDR3 is TGTGCCAGCAGCTTAGCGGTCGGACTGCACAATGAGCAGTTCTTC. Translation gives CASSLAVGLHNEQFF.

A single count supports this clone. In DNA, the CDR3 is TGTGCCAGCAGTGAAAACAGGGGGAGGAATCAGCCCCAGCATTTT. Protein sequence: CASSENRGRNQPQHF. The rearrangement uses TRBV6-1 and TRBJ1-5; TRBD1 matches at 8 bases. The CDR3 length is 15 residues. The germline CDR1 and CDR2 sequences are MNHNS and SASEGT. The J segment lost 4 bases and the V segment lost 2 bases, leaving 4 bases of the junction unmatched.